The 19 T cell receptor beta chains reported below all come from one sample, sequenced in a study of blood T cell repertoires in COVID-19. TCRdb's table, derived via immunoSEQ multiplex PCR, lists solely in-frame clones and lacks some. The sample includes 280,000 or so clones, 85% of them seen just once. Sequenced sample: peripheral blood. These receptors originate from a human donor in a cohort sampled during active COVID-19.

Here the CDR3 DNA reads TGTGCCAGCAGCCACGTTGACAGGGTAGCTAACTATGGCTACACCTTC. This codes for CASSHVDRVANYGYTF. This rearrangement joins TRBV4-2 to TRBJ1-2; 7 bases align to TRBD1. This CDR3 comprises 16 residues. Per the germline V gene, CDR1 is LGHNA and CDR2 is YNFKEQ. Unmatched junction bases numbered 7, after V lost 3 bases and J lost 0 bases.

The chain joins TRBV15 to TRBJ2-5; no reliable D call. Germline values: CDR1 LNHNV, CDR2 YYDKDF (reference sequence). V gave up 0 bases and J gave up 4 bases, with 6 bases separating them. The CDR3 is made up of 13 amino acids. The CDR3 DNA is TGTGCCACCAGCAGAGACCGTTCAGAGACCCAGTACTTC. Translation gives CATSRDRSETQYF. Filled out from reference TRBV15 and TRBJ2-5, the complete variable domain reads DAMVIQNPRYQVTQFGKPVTLSCSQTLNHNVMYWYQQKSSQAPKLLFHYYDKDFNNEADTPDNFQSRRPNTSFCFLDIRSPGLGDTAMYLCATSRDRSETQYFGPGTRLLVL.

V and J are TRBV5-5 and TRBJ1-4, with 8 positions matching TRBD1. Germline CDR1 is SGHKS and CDR2 is YYEKEE (reference sequence). CDR3 size: 16 residues. V was pared by 2 bases and J by 7 bases, with 10 bases of the junction left unmatched. Here the CDR3 DNA reads TGTGCCAGCAGCTTCGGAATAGTAACAGGGGGTGAAAAACTGTTTTTT. Protein sequence: CASSFGIVTGGEKLFF.

This chain connects TRBV3-1 (or the pseudogene TRBV3-2) to TRBJ2-1; 7 bases match TRBD2. Trimming removed 5 bases from V and 15 bases from J; junction bases left unmatched: 7. CDR3 size: 11 residues. The V gene's germline CDR1 is LGHDT and CDR2 YNNKEL (reference sequence). CDR3 DNA: TGTGCCAGCAGCTCGGGCGGGAGTATGTTCTTC. Translated: CASSSGGSMFF.

The sample holds one count of this clone. V is TRBV4-3 and J is TRBJ1-2; 7 nucleotides align to TRBD1. V was clipped by 0 bases and J by 3 bases; unmatched bases: 4. Germline V gene lookup returns CDR1 LGHNA and CDR2 YSLEER. The CDR3 is 15 amino acids. The CDR3, as DNA: TGCGCCAGCAGCCAAGATTCGGGACAGCACTATGGCTACACCTTC. Its translation: CASSQDSGQHYGYTF.

The chain links TRBV5-1 to TRBJ2-5; TRBD2 aligns across 9 bases. CDR1 and CDR2 (germline): SGHRS, YFSETQ. J gave up 4 bases and V 2 bases, and 9 bases lay outside the gene matches. The CDR3 has 16 residues. The CDR3 region is CASSLRASGDTETQYF. CDR3 DNA: TGCGCCAGCAGCTTAAGGGCTAGCGGGGATACAGAGACCCAGTACTTC.

The chain links TRBV12-3 or TRBV12-4 to TRBJ1-1; D call uncertain. The CDR3 runs to 12 residues. Trimming took off 1 base at V and 7 bases at J, with 7 bases between the two ends. CDR3 amino acids: CASSLGLLEAFF. CDR3 DNA sequence: TGTGCCAGCAGTTTAGGGCTGCTTGAAGCTTTCTTT.

The count of this clone is one. The J gene is TRBJ2-1, the V gene TRBV1; the table calls TRBD2, which could not be checked here. TRBV1 is a pseudogene segment. This CDR3 comprises 21 residues. The CDR3 DNA is TGCACCAGCAGCCAATTCACCCCGAGTCTAGCGGGATCGTGTAATTTTGGTGAGCAGTTCTTC. Its translation is CTSSQFTPSLAGSCNFGEQFF.

This chain joins TRBV14 and TRBJ2-3; a weak D match, TRBD2 (6 bases). The CDR3 is 16 amino acids. V was clipped by 1 base and J by 5 bases, with 16 bases between them. The germline gives CDR1 SGHDN, CDR2 FVKESK. The CDR3 DNA follows: TGTGCCAGCAGCCAAGGATCCGGGGGAGGACGAGATACGCAGTATTTT. This gives the protein CASSQGSGGGRDTQYF.

The chain couples TRBV5-4 to TRBJ1-1; a weak D match, TRBD1 (6 bases). Germline V CDR1 and CDR2: SGHNT, YYREEE (reference sequence). The CDR3 is 14 amino acids. Trimming took 2 bases from V and 4 from J, leaving 12 bases between them. This CDR3 is CASSLTQGRTEAFF. CDR3 in DNA: TGTGCCAGCAGCTTAACACAGGGACGCACTGAAGCTTTCTTT.

This clone turned up a few times. The chain is built from TRBV11-2 and TRBJ2-5, with 8 bases matching TRBD2. CDR3 length: 14 residues. The ends lost 4 bases at V and 5 bases at J; junction bases unmatched: 6. CDR1 SGHAT and CDR2 FQNNGV come from the germline V gene. The CDR3 nucleotides are TGTGCCAGCAGCTCTAGCCGGGGGGGCGAGACCCAGTACTTC. Translated, it gives CASSSSRGGETQYF.

Note on this clone: The germline gene is not matched at one end of the junction; a read error may be the cause. The V gene is TRBV28, the J gene TRBJ1-2; maybe TRBD1 (5 bases). CDR1 MDHEN and CDR2 SYDVKM come from the germline V gene. The CDR3 totals 12 residues. The CDR3 reads CASSPRRRQLIF. The DNA of the CDR3 is TGTGCCAGCAGCCCTCGACGGAGACAGCTTATCTTC.

This clone came up once. The chain couples TRBV5-4 to TRBJ1-2; TRBD1 aligns across 7 bases. The CDR3 consists of 15 residues. CDR1 is SGHNT and CDR2 is YYREEE in the germline V gene (reference sequence). V was pared by 4 bases and J by 4 bases, with 10 bases of the junction left unmatched. The CDR3 nucleotides read TGTGCCAGCAGCGGATACAGGGGCGACCCCTATGGCTACACCTTC. This gives the protein CASSGYRGDPYGYTF.

This clone has only a few counts. This chain joins TRBV5-1 and TRBJ2-7, with a possible D match to TRBD2 (5 bases). Germline V gene data show CDR1 as SGHRS and CDR2 as YFSETQ. Trimming removed 0 bases from V and 6 bases from J, with 16 bases in between. The CDR3 totals 15 residues. The CDR3 DNA reads as TGCGCCAGCAGCTTGGATGTTAGAGGGAGTCGCGAGCAGTACTTC. This codes for CASSLDVRGSREQYF. Combining the CDR3 with reference TRBV5-1 and TRBJ2-7 gives the whole variable domain KAGVTQTPRYLIKTRGQQVTLSCSPISGHRSVSWYQQTPGQGLQFLFEYFSETQRNKGNFPGRFSGRQFSNSRSEMNVSTLELGDSALYLCASSLDVRGSREQYFGPGTRLTVT.

J is TRBJ2-2 and V is TRBV19, with 9 bases lining up with TRBD2. The CDR3 extends over 16 amino acids. Germline trimming cut 5 bases from V and 3 bases from J; bases unmatched to any gene: 7. CDR1 is LNHDA and CDR2 is SQIVND in the germline V gene (reference sequence). CDR3 DNA sequence: TGTGCCAGTAGTCCCTTAGCGGGAGACGACACCGGGGAGCTGTTTTTT. This gives the protein CASSPLAGDDTGELFF.

The V gene is TRBV4-1, the J gene TRBJ2-1; 11 nucleotides agree with TRBD1. CDR1 and CDR2 (germline): MGHRA, YSYEKL. CDR3 size: 17 residues. V shed 1 base, J shed 8 bases, and the junction held 10 bases outside the gene matches. This chain's CDR3 is CASSQAPGQGGKYEQFF. CDR3 in DNA: TGCGCCAGCAGCCAAGCCCCGGGACAGGGGGGAAAGTATGAGCAGTTCTTC.

The chain uses TRBV3-1 (or the pseudogene TRBV3-2) and TRBJ2-1, with TRBD2 as a possible D gene (5 bases). This CDR3 comprises 15 residues. V lost 2 bases, J lost 0 bases, and 8 bases lay in between. CDR1 and CDR2 from the germline V gene are LGHDT and YNNKEL (reference sequence). The CDR3 DNA reads as TGTGCCAGCAGCCAAACTAGGGACTCCTACAATGAGCAGTTCTTC. This codes for CASSQTRDSYNEQFF.

V gene TRBV27 combines with J gene TRBJ1-2, with 7 positions matching TRBD1. CDR1 is MNHEY, CDR2 SMNVEV, per germline (reference sequence). This CDR3 is 17 amino acids long. The J segment lost 7 bases and the V segment lost 3 bases, leaving 17 bases of the junction unmatched. CDR3 bases: TGTGCCAGCAGTTTCCGCCTCGGGGGCAGGGGGGCGAGTGGCTACACCTTC. This gives the protein CASSFRLGGRGASGYTF.

V gene TRBV19 combines with J gene TRBJ2-7, with D possibly TRBD2 on 5 matching bases. CDR3 size: 16 residues. CDR1 LNHDA and CDR2 SQIVND come from the germline V gene (reference sequence). V lost 5 bases and J 1 base, leaving 18 bases between the germline ends. This chain's CDR3 is CASSYEWRRRSYEQYF. CDR3 nucleotides: TGTGCCAGTAGTTATGAGTGGAGACGGAGGTCCTACGAGCAGTACTTC.